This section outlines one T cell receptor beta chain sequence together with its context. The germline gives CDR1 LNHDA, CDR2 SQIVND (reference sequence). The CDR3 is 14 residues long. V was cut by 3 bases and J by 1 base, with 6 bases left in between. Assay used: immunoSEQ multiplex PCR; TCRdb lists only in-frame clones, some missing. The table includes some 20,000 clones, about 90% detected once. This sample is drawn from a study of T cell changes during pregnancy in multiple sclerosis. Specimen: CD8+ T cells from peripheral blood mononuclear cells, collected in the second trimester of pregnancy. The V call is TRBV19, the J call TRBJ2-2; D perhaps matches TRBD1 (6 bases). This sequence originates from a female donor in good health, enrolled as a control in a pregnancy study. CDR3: CASSMTGNTGELFF. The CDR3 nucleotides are TGTGCCAGTAGTATGACAGGGAACACCGGGGAGCTGTTTTTT. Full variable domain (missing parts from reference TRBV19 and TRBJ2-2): DGGITQSPKYLFRKEGQNVTLSCEQNLNHDAMYWYRQDPGQGLRLIYYSQIVNDFQKGDIAEGYSVSREKKESFPLTVTSAQKNPTAFYLCASSMTGNTGELFFGEGSRLTVL.